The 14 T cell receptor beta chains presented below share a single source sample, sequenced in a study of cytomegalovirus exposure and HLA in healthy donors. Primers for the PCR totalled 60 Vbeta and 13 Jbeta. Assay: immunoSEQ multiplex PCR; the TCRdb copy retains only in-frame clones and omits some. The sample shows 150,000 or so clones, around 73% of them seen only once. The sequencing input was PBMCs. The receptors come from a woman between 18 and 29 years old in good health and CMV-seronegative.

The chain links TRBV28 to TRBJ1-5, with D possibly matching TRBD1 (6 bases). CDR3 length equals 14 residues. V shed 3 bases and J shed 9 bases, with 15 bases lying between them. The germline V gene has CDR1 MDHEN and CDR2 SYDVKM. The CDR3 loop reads CASSFEGTPGPQHF. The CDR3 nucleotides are TGTGCCAGCAGTTTTGAGGGGACACCAGGGCCCCAGCATTTT.

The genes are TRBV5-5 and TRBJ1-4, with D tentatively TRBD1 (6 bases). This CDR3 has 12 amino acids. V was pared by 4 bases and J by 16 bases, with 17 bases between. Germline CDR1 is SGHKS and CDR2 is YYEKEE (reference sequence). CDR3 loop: CASSPGGGGEFF. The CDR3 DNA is TGTGCCAGCAGCCCCGGCGGCGGGGGCGAGTTTTTT.

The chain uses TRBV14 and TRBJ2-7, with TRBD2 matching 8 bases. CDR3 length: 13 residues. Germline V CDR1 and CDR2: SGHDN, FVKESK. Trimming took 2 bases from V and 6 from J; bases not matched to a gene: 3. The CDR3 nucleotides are TGTGCCAGCAGCCAAATTAGCGGGACCGAGCAGTACGTC. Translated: CASSQISGTEQYV.

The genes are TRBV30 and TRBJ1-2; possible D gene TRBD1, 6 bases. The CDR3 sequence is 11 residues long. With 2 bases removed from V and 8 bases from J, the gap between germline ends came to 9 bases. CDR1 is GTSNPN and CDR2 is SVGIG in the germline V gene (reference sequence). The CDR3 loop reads CAWSQGGGYTF. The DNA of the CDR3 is TGTGCCTGGAGTCAAGGGGGAGGCTACACCTTC.

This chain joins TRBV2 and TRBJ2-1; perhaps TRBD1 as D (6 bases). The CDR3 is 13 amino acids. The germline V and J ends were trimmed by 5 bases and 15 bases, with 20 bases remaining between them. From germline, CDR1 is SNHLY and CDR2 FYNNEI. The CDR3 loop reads CASSTGQLRVAFF. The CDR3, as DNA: TGTGCCAGCAGTACCGGACAGCTGCGGGTTGCGTTCTTC.

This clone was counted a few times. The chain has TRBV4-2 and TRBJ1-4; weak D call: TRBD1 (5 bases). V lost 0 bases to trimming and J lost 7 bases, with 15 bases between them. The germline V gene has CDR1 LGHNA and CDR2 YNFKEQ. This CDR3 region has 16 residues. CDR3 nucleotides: TGTGCCAGCAGCCAAGATTATGGGCAGGGTGGTGAAAAACTGTTTTTT. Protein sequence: CASSQDYGQGGEKLFF.

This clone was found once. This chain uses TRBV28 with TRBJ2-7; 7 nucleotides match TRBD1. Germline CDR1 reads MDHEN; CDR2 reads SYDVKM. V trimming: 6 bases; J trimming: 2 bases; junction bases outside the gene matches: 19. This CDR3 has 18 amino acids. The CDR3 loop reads CASSPSPPTGDLAYEQYV. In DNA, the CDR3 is TGTGCCAGCAGCCCCTCCCCCCCTACAGGGGACCTTGCCTACGAGCAGTACGTC.

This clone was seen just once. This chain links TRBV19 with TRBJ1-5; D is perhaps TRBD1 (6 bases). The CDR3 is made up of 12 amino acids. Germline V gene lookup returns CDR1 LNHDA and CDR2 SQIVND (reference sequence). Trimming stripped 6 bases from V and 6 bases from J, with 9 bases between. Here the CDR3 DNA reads TGTGCCAGTAGGCTAGGGGGTCAGCCCCAGCATTTT. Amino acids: CASRLGGQPQHF.

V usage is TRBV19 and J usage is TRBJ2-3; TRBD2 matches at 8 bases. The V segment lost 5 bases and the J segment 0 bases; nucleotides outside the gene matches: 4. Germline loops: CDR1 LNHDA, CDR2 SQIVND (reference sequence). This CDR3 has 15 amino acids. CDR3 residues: CASSGSGVSTDTQYF. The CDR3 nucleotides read TGTGCCAGTAGTGGTAGCGGGGTTAGCACAGATACGCAGTATTTT.

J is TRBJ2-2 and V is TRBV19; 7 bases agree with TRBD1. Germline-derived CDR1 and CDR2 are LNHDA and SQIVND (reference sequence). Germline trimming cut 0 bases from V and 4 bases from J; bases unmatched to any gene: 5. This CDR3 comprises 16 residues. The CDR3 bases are TGTGCCAGTAGTATAGAGTCACAGGGGATCACCGGGGAGCTGTTTTTT. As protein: CASSIESQGITGELFF. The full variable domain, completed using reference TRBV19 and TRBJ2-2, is DGGITQSPKYLFRKEGQNVTLSCEQNLNHDAMYWYRQDPGQGLRLIYYSQIVNDFQKGDIAEGYSVSREKKESFPLTVTSAQKNPTAFYLCASSIESQGITGELFFGEGSRLTVL.

CDR3 loop: CASSFGQGAPGYTF. The DNA of the CDR3 is TGTGCCAGCAGCTTCGGACAGGGGGCGCCGGGCTACACCTTC. The V call is TRBV7-8, the J call TRBJ1-2; 11 nucleotides agree with TRBD1. After removal of 3 bases from V and 8 bases from J, the junction contained 5 bases not matched to a gene. CDR1 is SGHVS and CDR2 is FQNEAQ in the germline V gene. This CDR3 region has 14 residues.

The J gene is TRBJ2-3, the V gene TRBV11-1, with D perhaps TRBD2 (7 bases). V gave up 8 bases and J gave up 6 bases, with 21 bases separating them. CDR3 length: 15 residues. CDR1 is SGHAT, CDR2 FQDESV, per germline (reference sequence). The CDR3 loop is CASEGGPAPPDTQYF. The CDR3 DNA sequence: TGTGCCAGCGAGGGGGGGCCCGCCCCTCCGGATACGCAGTATTTT.

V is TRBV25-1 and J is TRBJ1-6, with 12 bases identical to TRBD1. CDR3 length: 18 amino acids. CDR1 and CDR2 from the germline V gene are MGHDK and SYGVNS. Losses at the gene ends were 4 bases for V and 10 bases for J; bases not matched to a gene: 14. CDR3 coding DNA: TGTGCCAGCAGTGGATACTCGGGACAGGGGGCTGTTCGATCACCCCTCCACTTT. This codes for CASSGYSGQGAVRSPLHF.

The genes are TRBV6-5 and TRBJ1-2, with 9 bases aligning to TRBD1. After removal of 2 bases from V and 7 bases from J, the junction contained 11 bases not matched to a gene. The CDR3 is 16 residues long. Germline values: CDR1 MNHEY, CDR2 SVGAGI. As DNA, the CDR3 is TGTGCCAGCAGTTACCTCATGGGACAGGGTTTGCGTGGCTACACCTTC. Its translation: CASSYLMGQGLRGYTF.